What follows are 27 T cell receptor beta chains derived from one specimen sequenced in a study of blood T cell repertoires in COVID-19. Using immunoSEQ multiplex PCR, the repertoire was profiled, and TCRdb retains in-frame clones only, with some absent. The sample contains 85,000 to 130,000 clones, about 89% of which appear only once. The specimen was peripheral blood. The receptors derive from a man in his 60s with acute or convalescent COVID-19.

The V call is TRBV29-1, the J call TRBJ2-1; a weak D match, TRBD1 (8 bases). V was pared by 7 bases and J by 1 base, with 14 bases between. The V gene's germline CDR1 is SQVTM and CDR2 ANQGSEA. The CDR3 totals 14 residues. DNA of the CDR3: TGCAGCGCACAGGGGGGGGAGTCCTACAATGAGCAGTTCTTC. This encodes CSAQGGESYNEQFF.

This sequence joins TRBV10-2 and TRBJ1-2, with TRBD1 matching 7 bases. V gave up 5 bases and J gave up 5 bases; unmatched junction bases: 8. CDR3 length: 14 amino acids. Germline assignment: CDR1 WSHSY and CDR2 SAAADI. The CDR3 loop reads CASSPEDRLYGYTF. The CDR3 region has the DNA TGCGCCAGCAGTCCCGAGGACAGGCTATATGGCTACACCTTC.

This clone was observed a few times. The J gene is TRBJ1-5, the V gene TRBV5-5, with 8 bases matching TRBD1. The V gene end was trimmed by 0 bases and the J gene end by 4 bases; junction bases not matched to a gene: 6. The V gene's germline CDR1 is SGHKS and CDR2 YYEKEE (reference sequence). CDR3 length equals 16 residues. The CDR3 sequence is CASSLGMRQGNQPQHF. Written as DNA, the CDR3 is TGTGCCAGCAGCTTGGGCATGAGACAGGGGAATCAGCCCCAGCATTTT.

This chain joins TRBV6-1 and TRBJ1-3; D is undetermined. Per the germline V gene, CDR1 is MNHNS and CDR2 is SASEGT. The CDR3 is 16 residues long. Trimming shortened V by 1 base and J by 0 bases, and 10 bases separated the two germline ends. The chain's CDR3 is CASSEEPGYSGNTIYF. DNA for the CDR3: TGTGCCAGCAGTGAAGAACCGGGATACTCTGGAAACACCATATATTTT.

V usage is TRBV30 and J usage is TRBJ1-2; TRBD1 aligns across 9 bases. Trimming cost V 2 bases and J 8 bases; bases outside gene matches: 6. The CDR3 covers 13 residues. The germline gives CDR1 GTSNPN, CDR2 SVGIG (reference sequence). This CDR3 reads CAWSWDRESGYTF. In nucleotides, the CDR3 is TGTGCCTGGAGTTGGGACAGGGAAAGCGGCTACACCTTC.

Notes on this clone: At one of its ends the junction is not consistent with the germline gene, which may arise from a read error. The CDR3: CASSLPGQRRTF. The CDR3 bases are TGTGCCAGCAGCCTCCCGGGACAGCGCCGAACGTTC. The chain has TRBV7-9 and TRBJ1-2; 7 nucleotides agree with TRBD1. Germline CDR1 is SEHNR and CDR2 is FQNEAQ (reference sequence). The CDR3 covers 12 residues.

V is TRBV5-1 and J is TRBJ2-3; 11 bases are shared with TRBD2. V lost 4 bases, J lost 7 bases, and 14 bases stayed unmatched. This CDR3 is built from 17 residues. Per germline, CDR1 SGHRS and CDR2 YFSETQ. The CDR3 is CASSPDSLAGVVNTQYF. In nucleotides, the CDR3 is TGCGCCAGCAGCCCTGACTCACTAGCGGGAGTGGTAAATACGCAGTATTTT.

This clone was recorded only once. The chain employs TRBV5-1 and TRBJ1-5; D is ambiguous. Trimming removed 0 bases from V and 0 bases from J, with 10 bases in between. This CDR3 has 16 residues. Germline CDR1 reads SGHRS; CDR2 reads YFSETQ. CDR3 DNA: TGCGCCAGCAGCTTGGGAGGGCAGAATAGCAATCAGCCCCAGCATTTT. It is translated as CASSLGGQNSNQPQHF.

The genes are TRBV11-3 and TRBJ1-3; perhaps TRBD1 as D (6 bases). Trimming removed 6 bases from V and 0 bases from J, with 12 bases in between. Looked up from germline, CDR1 is SGHNT and CDR2 is YENEEA. CDR3 length: 15 amino acids. The DNA for the CDR3 is TGTGCCAGCAGTTTGGACAGTACCTCTGGAAACACCATATATTTT. Its protein is CASSLDSTSGNTIYF.

The chain has TRBV4-1 and TRBJ2-3, with 11 bases matching TRBD2. There are 16 residues in the CDR3. Germline V CDR1 and CDR2: MGHRA, YSYEKL. V dropped 1 base and J dropped 1; count of bases not matched to a gene: 1. Here the CDR3 DNA reads TGCGCCAGCAGCCAAGGTAGCGGGAGGGGCACAGATACGCAGTATTTT. Protein product: CASSQGSGRGTDTQYF.

V usage is TRBV9 and J usage is TRBJ2-1, with D possibly TRBD1 on 5 matching bases. The CDR3 has 12 residues. V lost 4 bases to trimming and J lost 10 bases, with 12 bases between them. Germline V lookup: CDR1 SGDLS, CDR2 YYNGEE. This CDR3 is CASSLDWGEQFF. CDR3 bases: TGTGCCAGCAGCCTCGATTGGGGCGAGCAGTTCTTC.

The genes are TRBV5-1 and TRBJ2-3; a weak D match, TRBD1 (5 bases). V was cut by 3 bases and J by 1 base, with 6 bases left in between. This CDR3 spans 13 amino acids. Germline V gene data show CDR1 as SGHRS and CDR2 as YFSETQ. The CDR3 is CASSSQGTDTQYF. In DNA, the CDR3 is TGCGCCAGCAGCTCACAGGGCACAGATACGCAGTATTTT.

This chain links TRBV6-5 with TRBJ2-7; D remains ambiguous. This CDR3 has 14 residues. The germline CDR1 and CDR2 sequences are MNHEY and SVGAGI. The V and J ends lost 6 bases and 1 base respectively, with 13 bases between them. The chain's CDR3 is CASRRDQQSYEQYF. CDR3 in DNA: TGTGCCAGCAGAAGAGACCAACAGTCCTACGAGCAGTACTTC.

The V and J genes are TRBV30 and TRBJ2-2; D is ambiguous. This CDR3 comprises 14 residues. V shed 2 bases and J shed 3 bases, with 10 bases lying between them. The germline CDR1 and CDR2 sequences are GTSNPN and SVGIG (reference sequence). The DNA of the CDR3 is TGTGCCTGGAGTTCAACCAGGTACACCGGGGAGCTGTTTTTT. This encodes CAWSSTRYTGELFF.

The rearrangement joins TRBV28 to TRBJ1-2, with TRBD1 as a possible D gene (6 bases). This CDR3 is 15 amino acids long. Germline lookup yields CDR1 MDHEN and CDR2 SYDVKM. V was trimmed by 6 bases and J by 8 bases, leaving 22 bases between them. The DNA of the CDR3 is TGTGCCAGCAGCCCCACCCGGGGCCTTGGGGGCGGCTACACCTTC. It encodes CASSPTRGLGGGYTF.

The chain carries TRBV7-3 and TRBJ2-3; 7 positions agree with TRBD2. Germline CDR1 reads SGHTA; CDR2 reads FQGTGA. The CDR3 is made up of 14 amino acids. The V gene end was trimmed by 5 bases and the J gene end by 5 bases; junction bases not matched to a gene: 7. CDR3 nucleotide sequence: TGTGCCAGCAGCCCTCGGGAGGCTGAAGATACGCAGTATTTT. Encoded protein: CASSPREAEDTQYF.

The chain recombines TRBV6-5 with TRBJ2-3, with 7 bases matching TRBD1. The CDR3 is 13 amino acids. Trimming removed 8 bases from V and 4 bases from J; junction bases left unmatched: 6. Per the germline V gene, CDR1 is MNHEY and CDR2 is SVGAGI. CDR3 sequence: CASATGQADTQYF. CDR3 DNA sequence: TGTGCCAGCGCGACAGGGCAAGCAGATACGCAGTATTTT.

Here the CDR3 DNA reads TGTGCCAGCAGGGGGGACAGCTCAGATACGCAGTATTTT. Translated, it gives CASRGDSSDTQYF. The chain recombines TRBV12-3 or TRBV12-4 with TRBJ2-3; 7 bases are shared with TRBD1. There are 13 residues in the CDR3. V lost 6 bases to trimming and J lost 4 bases; unmatched junction nucleotides: 4.

This CDR3 reads CASSQVLTGPAGNTIYF. In DNA form, the CDR3 reads TGTGCCAGCAGCCAAGTCCTGACAGGGCCAGCGGGAAACACCATATATTTT. The V call is TRBV3-1 (or the pseudogene TRBV3-2), the J call TRBJ1-3; 7 nucleotides line up with TRBD1. Trimming removed 1 base from V and 4 bases from J; junction bases left unmatched: 10. Germline V gives CDR1 LGHDT, CDR2 YNNKEL (reference sequence). The CDR3 is 17 amino acids.

The CDR3 is CASGSQGLNTGELFF. The CDR3 bases are TGTGCCAGCGGATCACAGGGCCTGAACACCGGGGAGCTGTTTTTT. The chain uses TRBV5-4 and TRBJ2-2; possible D gene TRBD1, 6 bases. Per the germline V gene, CDR1 is SGHNT and CDR2 is YYREEE (reference sequence). The CDR3 covers 15 residues. Trimming cost V 7 bases and J 1 base, with 14 bases left between them.

V gene TRBV12-5 combines with J gene TRBJ2-3, with D perhaps matching TRBD1 (5 bases). Germline assignment: CDR1 LGHNT and CDR2 FRNRAP. V shed 2 bases and J shed 0 bases, with 6 bases lying between them. This CDR3 region has 14 residues. The CDR3 DNA is TGTGCTAGTGGTTTGAGGGGTAGCACAGATACGCAGTATTTT. As protein: CASGLRGSTDTQYF.

The chain combines TRBV7-9 with TRBJ2-1; D remains unclear. V lost 1 base and J lost 12, with 10 bases in between. The CDR3 has 12 amino acids. Germline V lookup: CDR1 SEHNR, CDR2 FQNEAQ (reference sequence). The CDR3 bases are TGTGCCAGCAGCTTAGACCGGGTTGGGCAGTTCTTC. The encoded protein is CASSLDRVGQFF.

The chain employs TRBV5-4 and TRBJ2-3, with a weak D call TRBD1 (5 bases). Between the trimmed V and J ends, which lost 2 bases and 10 bases, there was a span of 11 bases. Germline V gives CDR1 SGHNT, CDR2 YYREEE (reference sequence). The CDR3 loop spans 12 amino acids. The CDR3 region is CASSFRQHPQYF. The CDR3 nucleotides read TGTGCCAGCAGCTTTCGACAGCACCCGCAGTATTTT.

The chain uses TRBV6-6 and TRBJ1-5; 7 bases map to TRBD1. The CDR3 runs to 15 residues. CDR1 MNHNY and CDR2 SVGAGI come from the germline V gene (reference sequence). The V gene end was trimmed by 2 bases and the J gene end by 5 bases; junction bases not matched to a gene: 6. The CDR3 is CASSYGRQGYQPQHF. CDR3 coding DNA: TGTGCCAGCAGTTACGGAAGACAGGGTTATCAGCCCCAGCATTTT.

This clone was seen a few times. The chain recombines TRBV27 with TRBJ2-7, with TRBD2 identical over 11 bases. Germline V gives CDR1 MNHEY, CDR2 SMNVEV (reference sequence). CDR3 size: 14 residues. The trim removed 4 bases at V and 3 bases at J, leaving 2 bases unmatched. The CDR3 loop reads CASSSGTSGYEQYF. The CDR3 region has the DNA TGTGCCAGCAGTTCCGGGACTAGCGGCTACGAGCAGTACTTC.

The chain employs TRBV6-4 and TRBJ1-2, with 10 nucleotides matching TRBD1. The CDR3 is 15 residues long. Trimming cost V 5 bases and J 3 bases; bases outside gene matches: 6. Germline V gene sequence: CDR1 MRHNA, CDR2 SNTAGT. The CDR3 spells CASSLRTGGDYGYTF. As DNA, the CDR3 is TGTGCCAGCAGTCTTCGGACAGGGGGGGACTATGGCTACACCTTC.

The rearrangement uses TRBV27 and TRBJ1-3, with D uncertain. V gave up 5 bases and J gave up 4 bases, with 12 bases separating them. CDR3 size: 14 residues. Germline assignment: CDR1 MNHEY and CDR2 SMNVEV (reference sequence). CDR3 coding DNA: TGTGCCAGCAGTGCCCTGCAGGCCGGAAACACCATATATTTT. This encodes CASSALQAGNTIYF.